This T cell receptor beta chain was obtained from a study of regulatory dendritic cells for organ transplantation. Broader study findings: Memory T cells were less diverse than naive, with memory CD8+ most oligoclonal.

This clone has only one observation. The antigen remains unidentified. Only in-frame clones appear in the TCRdb table, and some are missing; sequencing was by immunoSEQ multiplex PCR. Of under 15,000 clones in the sample, less than 70% were seen once. Allogeneic regulatory or mature dendritic cells were co-cultured for less than 6 days with CFSE-labeled sorted T cells at 1:10. The CDR3 is 14 amino acids. Germline values: CDR1 MNHNY, CDR2 SVGAGI (reference sequence). Germline trimming cut 8 bases from V and 4 bases from J; bases unmatched to any gene: 4. The sequence was obtained from a human donor in good health. Sequences were obtained from naive CD8+ T cells from blood cultured with dendritic cells. The subset denotes: CD45RA+ naive T cells. The chain employs TRBV6-6 and TRBJ2-3; 12 nucleotides match TRBD1. The CDR3: CASSGTGGADTQYF. For the CDR3, the DNA is TGTGCCAGCTCCGGGACAGGGGGCGCAGATACGCAGTATTTT.